The 17 T cell receptor beta chains presented below share a single source sample, sequenced in a study of Graves' ophthalmopathy and Graves' hyperthyroidism. TCR beta CDR3 regions were amplified from RNA transcripts. Scientists carried out first-round RT-PCR using HTBI primers and then a second-round multiplex PCR. TCRdb re-derived calls from the multiplex PCR reads in MiXCR, one entry per CDR3 protein. The sample includes hundreds of thousands of distinct CDR3 sequences, about 21% of them seen just once. Sequencing was performed on peripheral blood. The receptor set was obtained from a woman aged 18-30 years with stable Graves' hyperthyroidism.

At least ten counts were recorded for this clonotype. The chain carries TRBV12-3 or TRBV12-4 and TRBJ1-1; TRBD1 matches at 8 bases. The length of the CDR3 is 14 residues. V lost 7 bases and J lost 5; bases outside the gene matches: 9. The CDR3 protein is CASTHGTGVTEAFF. As DNA, the CDR3 is TGTGCCAGCACCCACGGGACAGGTGTAACTGAAGCTTTCTTT.

With respect to this clonotype: This may stem from a read error, because a much larger clone lies one nucleotide away. CDR3 loop: CASIPGLAVAAPYEQYF. CDR3 DNA sequence: TGTGCCAGCATCCCGGGACTAGCGGTTGCAGCCCCCTACGAGCAGTACTTC. The chain uses TRBV11-2 and TRBJ2-7, with 11 bases matching TRBD2. The CDR3 contains 17 residues. Unmatched junction bases numbered 13, after V lost 7 bases and J lost 2 bases. Germline V gene lookup returns CDR1 SGHAT and CDR2 FQNNGV.

This clonotype was counted a few times. The chain has TRBV27 and TRBJ2-5, with a weak D call TRBD1 (5 bases). In germline, CDR1 is MNHEY, CDR2 SMNVEV (reference sequence). CDR3 length: 14 residues. The V end was cut by 3 bases, the J end by 1 base, with 9 bases between. CDR3 residues: CASSFSGLQETQYF. The CDR3 bases are TGTGCCAGCAGTTTTTCAGGGCTCCAAGAGACCCAGTACTTC.

This clonotype was detected many times. The chain combines TRBV7-2 with TRBJ2-5, with 7 bases identical to TRBD2. The CDR3 runs to 15 residues. CDR1 SGHTA and CDR2 FQGNSA come from the germline V gene. The V and J ends lost 1 base and 4 bases, in that order; junction bases with no gene match: 6. DNA of the CDR3: TGTGCCAGCAGCTTAGTGGCGGGAGAAAGAGAGACCCAGTACTTC. It encodes CASSLVAGERETQYF.

This clonotype has only a few counts. The rearrangement links TRBV5-6 to TRBJ2-7; 7 bases agree with TRBD1. Trimming at V came to 4 bases and at J to 4 bases, leaving 8 bases not matched to a gene. Germline CDR1 reads SGHDT; CDR2 reads YYEEEE. The CDR3 has 14 amino acids. The CDR3 DNA reads as TGTGCCAGCAGCCAAGGGACAGATTTTTACGAGCAGTACTTC. This encodes CASSQGTDFYEQYF. Based on the CDR3 plus reference TRBV5-6 and TRBJ2-7, the full variable domain is DAGVTQSPTHLIKTRGQQVTLRCSPKSGHDTVSWYQQALGQGPQFIFQYYEEEERQRGNFPDRFSGHQFPNYSSELNVNALLLGDSALYLCASSQGTDFYEQYFGPGTRLTVT.

Ten or more counts support this clonotype. V usage is TRBV20-1 and J usage is TRBJ2-7; 9 bases align to TRBD1. The trim removed 7 bases at V and 4 bases at J, leaving 11 bases unmatched. Germline V gene lookup returns CDR1 DFQATT and CDR2 SNEGSKA (reference sequence). This CDR3 contains 14 residues. CDR3 amino acids: CSGIPGTGPYEQYF. CDR3 coding DNA: TGCAGTGGGATCCCCGGGACAGGGCCTTACGAGCAGTACTTC.

The chain carries TRBV30 and TRBJ2-2; D might be TRBD1 (5 bases). Trimming pared 1 base from V and 6 bases from J, leaving 9 bases between. In germline, CDR1 is GTSNPN, CDR2 SVGIG (reference sequence). The CDR3 has 13 amino acids. Here the CDR3 reads CAWSGSGPGELFF. DNA of the CDR3: TGTGCCTGGAGTGGTTCAGGGCCCGGGGAGCTGTTTTTT.

This clonotype was counted many times. The chain is built from TRBV25-1 and TRBJ1-6, with unresolved D. V shed 1 base and J shed 9 bases, with 4 bases lying between them. The germline V gene encodes CDR1 MGHDK and CDR2 SYGVNS. The length of the CDR3 is 12 residues. Here the CDR3 reads CASSESASPLHF. CDR3 DNA sequence: TGTGCCAGCAGTGAATCGGCTTCACCCCTCCACTTT.

Points on this clonotype: Since a much larger clone is just one base distant, this may be a read error. The CDR3 does not end in the conserved phenylalanine or tryptophan, so this is likely a read error. V is TRBV27 and J is TRBJ2-5, with TRBD2 matching over 14 bases. This CDR3 is built from 15 residues. CDR1 MNHEY and CDR2 SMNVEV come from the germline V gene (reference sequence). J was trimmed by 5 bases and V by 10 bases; bases with no gene match: 9. The CDR3 is CAIHAGLAGDETQYV. In DNA, the CDR3 is TGTGCCATCCATGCGGGACTAGCGGGAGACGAGACCCAGTACGTC.

This clonotype was counted at least ten times. The rearrangement uses TRBV20-1 and TRBJ1-2, with 9 bases matching TRBD1. The CDR3 sequence is 13 residues long. CDR1 and CDR2 from the germline V gene are DFQATT and SNEGSKA (reference sequence). Germline trimming cut 3 bases from V and 7 bases from J; bases unmatched to any gene: 6. The CDR3 reads CSARSGQGFGYTF. The CDR3 region has the DNA TGCAGTGCTAGGTCGGGACAGGGCTTTGGCTACACCTTC.

This chain joins TRBV20-1 and TRBJ2-7, with D perhaps TRBD1 (7 bases). Germline V gene data show CDR1 as DFQATT and CDR2 as SNEGSKA (reference sequence). Trimming shortened V by 2 bases and J by 3 bases, and 14 bases separated the two germline ends. The CDR3 is 14 residues long. CDR3 residues: CSARPGGGRYEQYF. DNA for the CDR3: TGCAGTGCTAGACCCGGAGGGGGCCGCTACGAGCAGTACTTC.

This clonotype was recorded a few times. The rearrangement joins TRBV19 to TRBJ1-1, with D possibly TRBD1 on 5 matching bases. CDR1 is LNHDA, CDR2 SQIVND, per germline (reference sequence). The CDR3 has 14 residues. Between the trimmed V and J ends, which lost 6 bases and 1 base, there was a span of 12 bases. CDR3 sequence (DNA): TGTGCCAGTAGATCACTCGGACAGAACACTGAAGCTTTCTTT. It is translated as CASRSLGQNTEAFF.

This clonotype was observed a handful of times. This chain connects TRBV3-1 to TRBJ2-7, with D tentatively TRBD2 (6 bases). Germline V gene lookup returns CDR1 LGHDT and CDR2 YNNKEL (reference sequence). The CDR3 loop spans 13 amino acids. V dropped 0 bases and J dropped 12 bases, with 15 bases sitting between them. This chain's CDR3 is CASSQDTGDGWYF. In nucleotides, the CDR3 is TGTGCCAGCAGCCAAGACACGGGAGACGGGTGGTACTTC.

Of note for this clonotype: The final CDR3 position lacks the conserved phenylalanine or tryptophan, pointing to a likely read error. No DNA is shown, since the ends of the CDR3 on it are uncertain; the CDR3 is the one TCRdb lists. The chain links TRBV6-5 to TRBJ1-1. Inclusive of both ends, the CDR3 amounts to 13 amino acids. Germline V gene data show CDR1 as MNHEY and CDR2 as SVGAGI. CDR3 sequence reads: CASSYQIPAEACL.

The table lists this clonotype with many counts. The chain joins TRBV6-5 to TRBJ2-2; 8 bases are shared with TRBD1. Germline V gives CDR1 MNHEY, CDR2 SVGAGI. V shed 6 bases and J 5 bases; nucleotides not matched to a gene: 5. The CDR3 totals 14 residues. The CDR3 reads CASRRQGWTGELFF. The DNA of the CDR3 is TGTGCCAGCAGGAGACAGGGGTGGACCGGGGAGCTGTTTTTT.

Many counts were recorded for this clonotype. The gene calls are TRBV10-3 and TRBJ1-2; perhaps TRBD1 as D (6 bases). This CDR3 contains 14 residues. Germline CDR1 and CDR2: ENHRY and SYGVKD. Trimming removed 7 bases from V and 0 bases from J, with 12 bases in between. DNA of the CDR3: TGTGCCATCATGTTGGCAGGGGCTAACTATGGCTACACCTTC. This encodes CAIMLAGANYGYTF.

This clonotype was counted ten times or more. The J gene is TRBJ1-5, the V gene TRBV20-1; D unclear. The CDR3 is made up of 14 amino acids. The germline gives CDR1 DFQATT, CDR2 SNEGSKA (reference sequence). V was trimmed by 0 bases and J by 11 bases, leaving 17 bases between them. This CDR3 reads CSARDEEAYLAQHF. DNA of the CDR3: TGCAGTGCTAGAGATGAGGAGGCGTATCTGGCCCAGCATTTT.